A single T cell receptor beta chain is shown here with its context. The antigen is not known. Libraries were prepared by immunoSEQ multiplex PCR; TCRdb keeps only in-frame clonotypes and omits some of them. The repertoire has 300,000 to 400,000 clones, roughly 88% of them found once; the top ten carry 4.5% to 7%. The sample belongs to a study of Ad26.COV2.S vaccination and SARS-CoV-2 variants. Overall study results and limits: Non-spike TCR breadth was similar in vaccine and placebo recipients. Post-vaccination spike-specific CD8+ and CD4+ T cell responses reportedly had substantial breadth.

Indicated treatment: around 19 received Ad26.COV2.S at low or high dose, single or two shots; roughly five received placebo; per-sample allocation not given. Day 63 after the first vaccine or placebo injection was the time point for sampling. V was clipped by 6 bases and J by 6 bases, with 3 bases between them. The CDR3 loop spans 10 amino acids. Looked up from germline, CDR1 is SNHLY and CDR2 is FYNNEI. Sequences were derived from peripheral blood, sampled in a trial of Ad26.COV2.S vaccine versus placebo. This sequence was found in a person aged 18-60 years who received the Ad26.COV2.S COVID-19 vaccine or a placebo. The chain is built from TRBV2 and TRBJ1-3; D unresolved. The CDR3 protein is CASRENTIYF. For the CDR3, the DNA is TGTGCCAGCAGGGAAAACACCATATATTTT.